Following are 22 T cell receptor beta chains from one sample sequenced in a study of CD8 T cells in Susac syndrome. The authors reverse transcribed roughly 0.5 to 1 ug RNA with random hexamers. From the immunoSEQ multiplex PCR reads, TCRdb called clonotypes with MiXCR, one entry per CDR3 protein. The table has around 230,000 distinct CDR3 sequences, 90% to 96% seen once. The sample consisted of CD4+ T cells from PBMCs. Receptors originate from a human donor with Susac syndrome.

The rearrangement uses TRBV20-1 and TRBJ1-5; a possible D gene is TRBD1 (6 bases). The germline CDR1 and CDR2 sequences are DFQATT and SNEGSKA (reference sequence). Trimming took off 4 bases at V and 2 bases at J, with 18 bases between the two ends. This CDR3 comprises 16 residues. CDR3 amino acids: CSAIPGQAFGNQPQHF. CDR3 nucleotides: TGCAGTGCTATCCCGGGACAAGCATTCGGCAATCAGCCCCAGCATTTT.

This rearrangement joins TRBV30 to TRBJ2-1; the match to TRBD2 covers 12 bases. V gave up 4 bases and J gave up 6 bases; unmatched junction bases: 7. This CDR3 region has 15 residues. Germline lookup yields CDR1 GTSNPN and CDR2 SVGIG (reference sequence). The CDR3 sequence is CAWTLGTSGSNEQFF. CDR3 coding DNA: TGTGCCTGGACCCTCGGGACTAGCGGGTCCAATGAGCAGTTCTTC.

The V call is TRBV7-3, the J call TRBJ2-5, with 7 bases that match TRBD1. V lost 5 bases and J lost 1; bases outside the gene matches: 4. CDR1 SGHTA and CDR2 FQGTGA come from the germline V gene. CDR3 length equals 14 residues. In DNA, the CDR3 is TGTGCCAGCAGCCTCACAGGGGTCCAAGAGACCCAGTACTTC. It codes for CASSLTGVQETQYF.

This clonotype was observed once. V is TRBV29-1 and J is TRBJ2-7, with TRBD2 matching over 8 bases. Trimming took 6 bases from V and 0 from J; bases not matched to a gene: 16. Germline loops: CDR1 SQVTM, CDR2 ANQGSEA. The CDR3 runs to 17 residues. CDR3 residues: CSVKFVTSALSSYEQYF. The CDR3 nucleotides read TGCAGCGTAAAGTTTGTGACTAGCGCCTTGAGCTCCTACGAGCAGTACTTC.

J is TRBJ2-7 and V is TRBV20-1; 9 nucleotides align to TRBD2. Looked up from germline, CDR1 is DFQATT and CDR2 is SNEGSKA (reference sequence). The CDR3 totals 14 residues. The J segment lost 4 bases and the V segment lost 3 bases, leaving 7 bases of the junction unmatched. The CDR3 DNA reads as TGCAGTGCTAGGGGCCCTAGCGGGAATTACGAGCAGTACTTC. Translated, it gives CSARGPSGNYEQYF.

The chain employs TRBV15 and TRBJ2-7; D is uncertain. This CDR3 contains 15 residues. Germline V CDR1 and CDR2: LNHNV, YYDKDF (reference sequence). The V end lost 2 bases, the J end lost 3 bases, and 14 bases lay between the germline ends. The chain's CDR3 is CATSRIPDSNYEQYF. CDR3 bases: TGTGCCACCAGCAGAATCCCAGATTCAAACTACGAGCAGTACTTC.

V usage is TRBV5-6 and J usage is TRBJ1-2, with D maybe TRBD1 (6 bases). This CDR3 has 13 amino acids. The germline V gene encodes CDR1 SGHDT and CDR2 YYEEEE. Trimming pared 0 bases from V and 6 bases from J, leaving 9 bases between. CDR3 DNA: TGTGCCAGCAGCTTGGTTACAGGGAATGGCTACACCTTC. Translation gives CASSLVTGNGYTF.

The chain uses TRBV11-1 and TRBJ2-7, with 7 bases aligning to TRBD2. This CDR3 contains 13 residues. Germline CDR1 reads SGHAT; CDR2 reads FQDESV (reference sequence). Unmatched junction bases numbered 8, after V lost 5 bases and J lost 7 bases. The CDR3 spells CASSRGVTTEQYF. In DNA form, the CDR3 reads TGTGCCAGCAGCCGGGGGGTAACAACGGAGCAGTACTTC.

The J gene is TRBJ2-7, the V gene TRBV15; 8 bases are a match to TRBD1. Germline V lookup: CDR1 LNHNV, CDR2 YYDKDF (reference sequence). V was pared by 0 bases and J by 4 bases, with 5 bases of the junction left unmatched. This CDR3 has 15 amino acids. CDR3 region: CATSRDPDRAYEQYF. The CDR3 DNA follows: TGTGCCACCAGCAGAGATCCGGACAGGGCTTACGAGCAGTACTTC.

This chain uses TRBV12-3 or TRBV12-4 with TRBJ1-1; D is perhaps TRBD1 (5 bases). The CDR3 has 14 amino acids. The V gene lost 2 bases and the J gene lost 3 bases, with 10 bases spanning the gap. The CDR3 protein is CASSLWGEDTEAFF. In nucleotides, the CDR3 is TGTGCCAGCAGTTTATGGGGGGAGGACACTGAAGCTTTCTTT.

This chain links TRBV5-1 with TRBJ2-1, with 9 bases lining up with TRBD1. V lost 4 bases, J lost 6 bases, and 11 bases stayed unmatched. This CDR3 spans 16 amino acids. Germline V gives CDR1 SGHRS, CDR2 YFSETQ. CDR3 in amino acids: CASSTDRDRVINEQFF. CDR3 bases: TGCGCCAGCAGCACGGACCGGGACAGGGTGATCAATGAGCAGTTCTTC.

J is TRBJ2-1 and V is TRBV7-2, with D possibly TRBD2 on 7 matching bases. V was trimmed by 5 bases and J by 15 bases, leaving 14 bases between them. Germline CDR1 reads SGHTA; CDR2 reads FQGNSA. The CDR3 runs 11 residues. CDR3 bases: TGTGCCAGCAGCCTGGGGGCTAGCGGGTTCTTC. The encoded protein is CASSLGASGFF. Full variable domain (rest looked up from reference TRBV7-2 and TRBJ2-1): GAGVSQSPSNKVTEKGKDVELRCDPISGHTALYWYRQSLGQGLEFLIYFQGNSAPDKSGLPSDRFSAERTGGSVSTLTIQRTQQEDSAVYLCASSLGASGFFGPGTRLTVL.

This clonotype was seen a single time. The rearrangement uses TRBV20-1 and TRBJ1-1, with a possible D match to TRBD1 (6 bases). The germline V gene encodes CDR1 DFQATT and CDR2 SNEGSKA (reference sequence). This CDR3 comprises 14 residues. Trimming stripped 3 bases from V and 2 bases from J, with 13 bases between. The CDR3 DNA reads TGCAGTGCTAGGGACAACAGGGATAACACTGAAGCTTTCTTT. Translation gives CSARDNRDNTEAFF.

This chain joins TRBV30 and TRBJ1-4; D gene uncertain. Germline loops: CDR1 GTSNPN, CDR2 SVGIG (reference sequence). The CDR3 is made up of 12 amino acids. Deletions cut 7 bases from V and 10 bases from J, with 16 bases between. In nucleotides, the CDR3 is TGTGCCTACGGACGGGATATTGGAAAACTGTTTTTT. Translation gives CAYGRDIGKLFF.

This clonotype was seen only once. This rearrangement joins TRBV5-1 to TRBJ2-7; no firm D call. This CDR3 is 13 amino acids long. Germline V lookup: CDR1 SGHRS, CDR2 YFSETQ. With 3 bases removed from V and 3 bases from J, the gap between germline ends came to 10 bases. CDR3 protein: CASSSLPHYEQYF. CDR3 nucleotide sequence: TGCGCCAGCAGCTCCCTCCCCCACTACGAGCAGTACTTC.

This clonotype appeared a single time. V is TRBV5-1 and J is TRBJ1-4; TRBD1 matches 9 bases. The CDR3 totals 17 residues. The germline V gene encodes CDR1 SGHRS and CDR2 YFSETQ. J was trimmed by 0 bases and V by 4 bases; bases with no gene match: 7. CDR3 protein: CASSLGTGKTTNEKLFF. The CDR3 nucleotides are TGCGCCAGCAGCCTCGGGACAGGGAAAACAACTAATGAAAAACTGTTTTTT.

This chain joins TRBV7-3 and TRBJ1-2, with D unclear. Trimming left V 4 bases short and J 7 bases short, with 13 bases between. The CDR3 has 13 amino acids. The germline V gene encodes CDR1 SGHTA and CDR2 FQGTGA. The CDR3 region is CASSSALNRGYTF. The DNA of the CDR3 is TGTGCCAGCAGCTCGGCCTTAAATCGTGGCTACACCTTC.

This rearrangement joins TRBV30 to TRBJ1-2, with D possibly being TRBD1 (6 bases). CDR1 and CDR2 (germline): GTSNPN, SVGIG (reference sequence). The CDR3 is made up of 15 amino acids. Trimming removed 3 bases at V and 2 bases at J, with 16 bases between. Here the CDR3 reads CAWRGGGAMNYGYTF. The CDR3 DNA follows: TGTGCCTGGAGGGGCGGGGGGGCGATGAACTATGGCTACACCTTC. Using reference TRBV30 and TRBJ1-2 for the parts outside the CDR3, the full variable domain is SQTIHQWPATLVQPVGSPLSLECTVEGTSNPNLYWYRQAAGRGLQLLFYSVGIGQISSEVPQNLSASRPQDRQFILSSKKLLLSDSGFYLCAWRGGGAMNYGYTFGSGTRLTVV.

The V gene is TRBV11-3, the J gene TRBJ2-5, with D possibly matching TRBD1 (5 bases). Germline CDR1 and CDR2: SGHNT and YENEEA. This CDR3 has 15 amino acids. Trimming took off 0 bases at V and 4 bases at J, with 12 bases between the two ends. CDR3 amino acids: CASSLDLRGRETQYF. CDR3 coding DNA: TGTGCCAGCAGCTTAGATCTAAGGGGTCGAGAGACCCAGTACTTC.

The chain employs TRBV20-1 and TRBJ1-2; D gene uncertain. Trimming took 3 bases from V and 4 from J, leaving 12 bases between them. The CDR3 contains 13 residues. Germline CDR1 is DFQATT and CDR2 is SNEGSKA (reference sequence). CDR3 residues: CSARRDGPYGYTF. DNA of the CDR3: TGCAGTGCTAGGAGAGATGGGCCCTATGGCTACACCTTC.

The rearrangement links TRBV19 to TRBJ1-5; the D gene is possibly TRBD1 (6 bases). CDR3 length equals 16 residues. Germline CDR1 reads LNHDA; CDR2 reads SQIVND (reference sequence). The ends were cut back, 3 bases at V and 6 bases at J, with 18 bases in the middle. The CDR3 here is CASSIFSGTKSQPQHF. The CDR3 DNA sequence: TGTGCCAGTAGTATCTTTTCCGGGACAAAAAGTCAGCCCCAGCATTTT.

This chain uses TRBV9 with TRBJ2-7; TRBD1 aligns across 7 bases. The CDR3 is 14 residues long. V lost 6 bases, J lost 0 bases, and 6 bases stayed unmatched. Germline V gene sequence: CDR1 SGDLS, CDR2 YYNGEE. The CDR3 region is CASKRDSFSYEQYF. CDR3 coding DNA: TGTGCCAGCAAAAGGGACAGTTTCTCCTACGAGCAGTACTTC.